This TCR beta chain was sequenced for a study of OX40 agonist ivuxolimab in advanced cancers. The wider study: In this trial design, patients received ivuxolimab intravenously at 0.01 to 10 mg/kg every 2 weeks.

The method was immunoSEQ multiplex PCR; TCRdb's version includes in-frame clones alone and lacks a portion of them. This sample has approximately 75,000 clones; roughly nine tenths occur once, and the top ten carry 0.3% to 0.45%. CDR1 is SGDLS, CDR2 YYNGEE, per germline. The length of the CDR3 is 16 residues. The trim removed 1 base at V and 4 bases at J, leaving 4 bases unmatched. This sample comprised CD4+ or CD8+ T cells sorted from blood, obtained in a trial of the OX40 agonist ivuxolimab. This chain connects TRBV9 to TRBJ2-1; 11 bases fit TRBD2. The TCR comes from an adult with an advanced solid tumor such as melanoma, head and neck, liver or kidney cancer. The CDR3 is CASSVLLAGGYNEQFF. CDR3 nucleotide sequence: TGTGCCAGCAGCGTACTCCTAGCGGGGGGATACAATGAGCAGTTCTTC.